This paragraph covers one T cell receptor (beta chain) sequence. The record originates from a study of blood T cell repertoires in COVID-19. Study as a whole: Collection of acute and convalescent COVID-19 samples took place in the United States, Italy and Spain. The cDNA or gDNA used as material had been derived from T cells, B-cell-depleted T cells, or PBMCs.

CDR3 length equals 13 residues. With 3 bases removed from V and 4 bases from J, the gap between germline ends came to 7 bases. Per the germline V gene, CDR1 is KGHSH and CDR2 is LQKENI. In the original analysis: Reference gene primers were amplified, and this amplification served to estimate nucleated cell counts. The method was immunoSEQ multiplex PCR; TCRdb's version includes in-frame clones alone and lacks a portion of them. That table furnishes V, J and clone size, whereas the DNA furnished D and trimming. The sample has roughly 81,000 clones; around 90% are singletons. Sequencing was done on a sample of peripheral blood. This TCR was recovered from a man in his forties with acute or convalescent COVID-19. This chain joins TRBV18 and TRBJ2-1, with D possibly being TRBD1 (6 bases). Written as DNA, the CDR3 is TGTGCCAGCTCACCGGACAGATACAATGAGCAGTTCTTC. Translating gives CASSPDRYNEQFF.